This TCR beta chain was sequenced in a study of blood T cell repertoires in COVID-19. The age range of participants was 18 to 89 years, with residence in some 25 US areas. Participants reported their clinical history, and cohort assignment relied on those reports. This clone was seen once. A much more abundant neighbour one base away suggests this may be a read error. Authors' processing steps: Reference gene primer amplification gave nucleated cell count estimates. Sequencing used immunoSEQ multiplex PCR; TCRdb keeps in-frame clones, though not all of them. V, J and clone size reflect that table, while D and trimming were determined from the DNA. The data hold approximately 260,000 clones, with roughly 86% observed a single time. Losses at the gene ends were 4 bases for V and 0 bases for J; bases not matched to a gene: 3. Germline V gene lookup returns CDR1 SEHNR and CDR2 FQNEAQ (reference sequence). CDR3 length equals 15 residues.

The genes are TRBV7-9 and TRBJ2-3; TRBD2 agrees at 8 bases. This clonotype was sampled from a woman aged 40 to 50 with acute COVID-19. Material for sequencing was PBMCs or T cells enriched from blood (not recorded which). This CDR3 is CASSSASGSTDTQYF. DNA for the CDR3: TGTGCCAGCAGCTCTGCTAGCGGGAGCACAGATACGCAGTATTTT.